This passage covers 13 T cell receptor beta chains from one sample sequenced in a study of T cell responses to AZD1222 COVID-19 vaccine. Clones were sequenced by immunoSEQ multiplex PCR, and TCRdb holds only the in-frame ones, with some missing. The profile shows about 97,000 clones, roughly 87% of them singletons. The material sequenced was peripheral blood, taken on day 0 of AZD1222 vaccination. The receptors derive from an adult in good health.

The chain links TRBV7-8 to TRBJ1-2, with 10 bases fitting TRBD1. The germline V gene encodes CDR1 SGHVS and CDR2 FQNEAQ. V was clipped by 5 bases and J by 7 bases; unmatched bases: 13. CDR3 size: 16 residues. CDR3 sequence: CASSPGQGGGIFGYTF. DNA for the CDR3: TGTGCCAGCAGCCCAGGACAGGGGGGCGGGATCTTTGGCTACACCTTC.

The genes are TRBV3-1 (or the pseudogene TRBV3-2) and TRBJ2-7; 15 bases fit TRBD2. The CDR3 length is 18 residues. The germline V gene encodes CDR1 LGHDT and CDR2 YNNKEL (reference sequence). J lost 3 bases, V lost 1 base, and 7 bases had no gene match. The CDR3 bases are TGTGCCAGCAGCCAAGCCACCGGGACTAGCGGGAGGCACTACGAGCAGTACTTC. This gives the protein CASSQATGTSGRHYEQYF.

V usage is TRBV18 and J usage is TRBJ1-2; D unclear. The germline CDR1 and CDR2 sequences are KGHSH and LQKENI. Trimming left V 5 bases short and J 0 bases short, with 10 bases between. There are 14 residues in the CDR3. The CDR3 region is CASSDTHSNYGYTF. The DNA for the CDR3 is TGTGCCAGCTCAGACACCCATTCTAACTATGGCTACACCTTC. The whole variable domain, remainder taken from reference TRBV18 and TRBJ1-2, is NAGVMQNPRHLVRRRGQEARLRCSPMKGHSHVYWYRQLPEEGLKFMVYLQKENIIDESGMPKERFSAEFPKEGPSILRIQQVVRGDSAAYFCASSDTHSNYGYTFGSGTRLTVV.

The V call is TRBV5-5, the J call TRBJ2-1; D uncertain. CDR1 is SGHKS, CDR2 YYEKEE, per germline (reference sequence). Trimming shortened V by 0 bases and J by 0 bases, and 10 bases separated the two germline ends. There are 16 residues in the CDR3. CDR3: CASSLARPSSYNEQFF. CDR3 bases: TGTGCCAGCAGCTTGGCCAGGCCAAGCTCCTACAATGAGCAGTTCTTC.

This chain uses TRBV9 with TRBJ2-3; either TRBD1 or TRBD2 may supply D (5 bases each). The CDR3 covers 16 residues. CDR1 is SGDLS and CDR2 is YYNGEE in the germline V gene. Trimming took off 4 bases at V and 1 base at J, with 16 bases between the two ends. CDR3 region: CASSRGAIDRTDTQYF. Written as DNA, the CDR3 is TGTGCCAGCAGCAGGGGAGCTATAGACCGCACAGATACGCAGTATTTT.

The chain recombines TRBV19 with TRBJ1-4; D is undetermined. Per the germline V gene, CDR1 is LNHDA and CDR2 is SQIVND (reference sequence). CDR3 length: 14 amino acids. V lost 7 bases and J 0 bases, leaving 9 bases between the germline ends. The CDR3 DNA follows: TGTGCCAGTACCCGGACGACAACTAATGAAAAACTGTTTTTT. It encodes CASTRTTTNEKLFF.

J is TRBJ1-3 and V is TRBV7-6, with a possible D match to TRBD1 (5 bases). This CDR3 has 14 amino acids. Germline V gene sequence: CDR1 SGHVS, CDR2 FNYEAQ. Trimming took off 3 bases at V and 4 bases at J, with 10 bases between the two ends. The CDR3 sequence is CASSFGTEGNTIYF. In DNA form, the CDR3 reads TGTGCCAGCAGCTTCGGGACGGAGGGAAACACCATATATTTT.

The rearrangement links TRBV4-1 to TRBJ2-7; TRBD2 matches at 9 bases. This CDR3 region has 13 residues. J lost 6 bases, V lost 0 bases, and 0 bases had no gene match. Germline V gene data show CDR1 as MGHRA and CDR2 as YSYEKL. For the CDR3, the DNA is TGCGCCAGCAGCCAAGATAGCGGGGGCGAGCAGTACTTC. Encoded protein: CASSQDSGGEQYF.

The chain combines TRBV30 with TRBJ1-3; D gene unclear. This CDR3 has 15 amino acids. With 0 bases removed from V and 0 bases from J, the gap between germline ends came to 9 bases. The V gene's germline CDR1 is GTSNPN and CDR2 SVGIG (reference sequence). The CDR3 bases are TGTGCCTGGAGTGTCGGGGTTGACTCTGGAAACACCATATATTTT. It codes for CAWSVGVDSGNTIYF. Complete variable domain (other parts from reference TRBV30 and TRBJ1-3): SQTIHQWPATLVQPVGSPLSLECTVEGTSNPNLYWYRQAAGRGLQLLFYSVGIGQISSEVPQNLSASRPQDRQFILSSKKLLLSDSGFYLCAWSVGVDSGNTIYFGEGSWLTVV.

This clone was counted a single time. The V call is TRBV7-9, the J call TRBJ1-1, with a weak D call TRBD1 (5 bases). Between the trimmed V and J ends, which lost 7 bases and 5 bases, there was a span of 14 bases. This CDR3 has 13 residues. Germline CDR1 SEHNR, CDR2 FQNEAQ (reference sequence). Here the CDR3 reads CASTKTGDTEAFF. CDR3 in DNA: TGTGCCAGCACCAAAACAGGAGATACTGAAGCTTTCTTT.

CDR3 amino acids: CASSFTDGRQETQYF. The CDR3 DNA follows: TGTGCCAGCAGTTTCACGGACGGACGACAAGAGACCCAGTACTTC. The V gene is TRBV27, the J gene TRBJ2-5; no clear D. Trimming left V 3 bases short and J 2 bases short, with 13 bases between. From germline, CDR1 is MNHEY and CDR2 SMNVEV (reference sequence). The CDR3 is 15 residues long.

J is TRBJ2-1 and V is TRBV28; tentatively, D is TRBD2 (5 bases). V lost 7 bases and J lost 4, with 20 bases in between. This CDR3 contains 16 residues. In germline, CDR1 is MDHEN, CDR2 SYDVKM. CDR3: CASMGDSPSGYNEQFF. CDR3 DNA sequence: TGTGCCAGCATGGGAGACTCGCCCTCCGGGTACAATGAGCAGTTCTTC.

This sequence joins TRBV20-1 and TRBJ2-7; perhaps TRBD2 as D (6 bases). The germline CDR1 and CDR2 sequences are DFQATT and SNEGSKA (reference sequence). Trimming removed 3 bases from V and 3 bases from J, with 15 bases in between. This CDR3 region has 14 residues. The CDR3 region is CSASPLAEYYEQYF. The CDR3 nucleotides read TGCAGTGCTAGTCCATTAGCGGAATACTACGAGCAGTACTTC.